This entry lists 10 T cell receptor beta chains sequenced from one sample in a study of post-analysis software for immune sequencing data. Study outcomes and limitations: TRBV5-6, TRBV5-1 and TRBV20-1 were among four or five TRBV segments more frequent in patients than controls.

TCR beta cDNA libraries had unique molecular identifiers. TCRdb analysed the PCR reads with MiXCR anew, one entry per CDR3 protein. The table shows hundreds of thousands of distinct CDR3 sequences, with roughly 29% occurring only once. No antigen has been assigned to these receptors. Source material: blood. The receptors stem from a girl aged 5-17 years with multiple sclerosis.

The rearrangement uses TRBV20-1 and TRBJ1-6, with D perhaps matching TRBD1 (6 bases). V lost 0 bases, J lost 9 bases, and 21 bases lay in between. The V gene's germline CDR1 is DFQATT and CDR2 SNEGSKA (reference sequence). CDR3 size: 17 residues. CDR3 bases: TGCAGTGCTAGAGATGACGGGGGACATCGGGGGTCTTCACCCCTCCACTTT. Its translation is CSARDDGGHRGSSPLHF.

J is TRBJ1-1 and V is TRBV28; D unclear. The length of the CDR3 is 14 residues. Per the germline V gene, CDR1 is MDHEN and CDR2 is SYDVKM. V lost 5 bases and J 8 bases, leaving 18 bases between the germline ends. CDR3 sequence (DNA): TGTGCCAGCAGTCGCCTCCGGGAAGCCCGAGAAGCTTTCTTT. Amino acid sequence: CASSRLREAREAFF.

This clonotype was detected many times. CDR3 nucleotides: TGCAGTGCTCGGACTAGCGGAACCTACGAGCAGTACTTC. It encodes CSARTSGTYEQYF. The V gene is TRBV20-1, the J gene TRBJ2-7; 10 bases match TRBD2. The CDR3 spans 13 residues. Germline V lookup: CDR1 DFQATT, CDR2 SNEGSKA (reference sequence). V dropped 5 bases and J dropped 2; count of bases not matched to a gene: 3.

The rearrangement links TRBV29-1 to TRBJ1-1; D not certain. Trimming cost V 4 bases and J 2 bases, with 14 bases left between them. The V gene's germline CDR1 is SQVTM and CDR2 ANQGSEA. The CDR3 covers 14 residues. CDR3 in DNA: TGCAGCGTTGCCCACCCGGGAACAAACACTGAAGCTTTCTTT. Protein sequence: CSVAHPGTNTEAFF.

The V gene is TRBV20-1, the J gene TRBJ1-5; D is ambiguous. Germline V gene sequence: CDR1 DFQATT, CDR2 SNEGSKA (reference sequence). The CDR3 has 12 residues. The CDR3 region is CSPHVVNQPQHF. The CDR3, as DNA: TGCAGCCCTCATGTGGTCAATCAGCCCCAGCATTTT.

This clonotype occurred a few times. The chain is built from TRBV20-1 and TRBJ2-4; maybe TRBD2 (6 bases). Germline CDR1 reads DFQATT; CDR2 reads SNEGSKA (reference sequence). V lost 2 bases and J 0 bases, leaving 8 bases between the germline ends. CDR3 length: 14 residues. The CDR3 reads CSARQGLAKNIQYF. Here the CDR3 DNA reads TGCAGTGCTAGACAGGGACTAGCCAAAAACATTCAGTACTTC.

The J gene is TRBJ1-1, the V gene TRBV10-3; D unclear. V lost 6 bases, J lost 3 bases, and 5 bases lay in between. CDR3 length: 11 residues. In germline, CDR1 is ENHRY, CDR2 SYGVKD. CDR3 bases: TGTGCCATCAGCAGAGACACTGAAGCTTTCTTT. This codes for CAISRDTEAFF.

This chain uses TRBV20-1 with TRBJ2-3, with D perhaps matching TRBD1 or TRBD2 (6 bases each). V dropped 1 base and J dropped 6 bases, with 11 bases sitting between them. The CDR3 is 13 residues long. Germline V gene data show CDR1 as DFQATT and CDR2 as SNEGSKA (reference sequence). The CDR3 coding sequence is TGCAGTGCTAGAGTCGGGGGCGGCGATACGCAGTATTTT. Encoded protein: CSARVGGGDTQYF.

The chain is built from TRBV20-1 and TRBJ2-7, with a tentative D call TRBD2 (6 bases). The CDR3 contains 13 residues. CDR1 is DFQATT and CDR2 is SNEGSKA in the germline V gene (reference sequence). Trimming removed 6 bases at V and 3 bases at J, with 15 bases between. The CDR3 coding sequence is TGCAGTGCAAGACTAGTTACCGTCTACGAGCAGTACTTC. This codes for CSARLVTVYEQYF.

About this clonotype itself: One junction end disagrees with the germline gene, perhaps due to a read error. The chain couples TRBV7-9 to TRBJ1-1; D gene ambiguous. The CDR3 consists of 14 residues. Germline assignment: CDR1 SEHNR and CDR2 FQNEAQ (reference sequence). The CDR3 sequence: CASSSRTENTEAFF. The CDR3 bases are TGCGCCAGCAGCAGCCGGACGGAGAACACTGAAGCTTTCTTT.